Included here is one TCR beta chain sequence, with context. Its specificity is not known. Graft material was processed, releasing intraepithelial and lamina propria lymphocytes. This CDR3 contains 14 residues. Germline trimming cut 7 bases from V and 6 bases from J; bases unmatched to any gene: 8. Germline V gene data show CDR1 as MNHEY and CDR2 as SMNVEV (reference sequence). This record comes from a study of graft-versus-host responses after intestinal transplantation. Study in general: Transplant types were multivisceral, liver-intestinal, or isolated intestinal. The recipients all started with anti-thymocyte globulin induction and then took tacrolimus and steroids for roughly three years. Study-wide results and caveats: The highest levels of circulating GvH clones went along with early declines in HvG clones after transplant. Marrow from the recipient contained GvH clones, some of which had appeared first in ileum or blood.

TCRdb's copy holds only in-frame clones and misses some; the assay was immunoSEQ multiplex PCR. The sample shows tens of thousands of clones, around 78% of them seen only once. This chain uses TRBV27 with TRBJ2-1; TRBD2 agrees at 8 bases. Specimen: ileum tissue, collected 12 days after intestinal transplant. The sequence derives from a human patient who received an intestinal transplant, so some T cells may come from the graft donor. The CDR3 nucleotides are TGTGCCAGCACCGGAGGACTAGCTGGCAATGAGCAGTTCTTC. Amino acids: CASTGGLAGNEQFF.